The source of this TCR beta chain is a study of human T cells and chemical hapten exposure. The library tagged each cDNA molecule with unique molecular identifiers. As originally analysed: A per-sample median of roughly 91,000 TCRs was observed, with a range of roughly 20,000 to 690,600. TCRdb itself ran the RACE reads through MiXCR, one entry per CDR3 protein. The V and J calls follow TCRdb's processing rather than the paper's. The repertoire holds tens of thousands of distinct CDR3 sequences, with 8.6% as singletons. Looked up from germline, CDR1 is LGHNA and CDR2 is YNFKEQ. V trimming: 1 base; J trimming: 3 bases; junction bases outside the gene matches: 9. There are 17 residues in the CDR3. Time point specified: healthy volunteer bleed at 6 weeks. It was from unfractionated whole blood that total RNA was extracted. The table lists this clonotype with many counts.

V gene TRBV4-2 combines with J gene TRBJ2-3; 8 bases fit TRBD2. What was sequenced was whole blood. The receptor's source is a male donor in good health. Some clones in this sample may be carry-over from other donors' samples. The CDR3 DNA sequence: TGTGCCAGCAGCCAAGGGGAACGGGGGGGGTCGACAGATACGCAGTATTTT. Translated, it gives CASSQGERGGSTDTQYF.